The 3 T cell receptor beta chains presented below share a single source sample, sequenced in a study of regulatory T cells in long-lasting Graves disease. Time point noted: newly diagnosed GD, antithyroid drugs for less than 3 months. TCR sequences were obtained from RNA taken from PBMCs. Construction of TCR beta libraries relied on iRepertoire HTBI primers and on Arm-PCR targeting CDR3 regions. TCRdb re-called the multiplex PCR reads with MiXCR, one entry per CDR3 protein. The sample has 350,000 to 500,000 distinct CDR3 sequences, approximately 15% seen once; the top ten hold roughly a sixth. The same specimen was also included in a second study, on T cells in Graves' hyperthyroidism and ophthalmopathy.

Sequences were derived from peripheral blood mononuclear cells (PBMCs), sampled at new diagnosis, from a patient treated with antithyroid drugs. The source is a woman between 45 and 65 years old with Graves disease.

This clonotype was observed at least ten times. V usage is TRBV5-1 and J usage is TRBJ2-7; TRBD1 aligns across 7 bases. This CDR3 is 15 amino acids long. V trimming: 0 bases; J trimming: 3 bases; junction bases outside the gene matches: 6. Germline V CDR1 and CDR2: SGHRS, YFSETQ. The CDR3 DNA reads TGCGCCAGCAGCTTGGGGCGGACAGGATTCTACGAGCAGTACTTC. Its translation is CASSLGRTGFYEQYF.

This clonotype occurred many times. The rearrangement uses TRBV7-3 and TRBJ2-1, with D possibly TRBD2 on 5 matching bases. The V and J ends lost 5 bases and 5 bases respectively, with 22 bases between them. This CDR3 comprises 17 residues. Germline V gene lookup returns CDR1 SGHTA and CDR2 FQGTGA. The CDR3 loop reads CASSPSPARELNNEQFF. DNA of the CDR3: TGTGCCAGCAGCCCCTCCCCAGCGAGGGAGCTCAACAATGAGCAGTTCTTC.

The chain recombines TRBV6-2 or TRBV6-3 with TRBJ1-5, with D tentatively TRBD1 (5 bases). The V gene's germline CDR1 is MNHEY and CDR2 SVGEGT. This CDR3 has 19 residues. Trimming cost V 2 bases and J 6 bases, with 26 bases left between them. This CDR3 is CASSYAYSGEGYNSQPQHF. CDR3 DNA: TGTGCCAGCAGTTACGCCTACTCGGGGGAGGGATACAATAGTCAGCCCCAGCATTTT.